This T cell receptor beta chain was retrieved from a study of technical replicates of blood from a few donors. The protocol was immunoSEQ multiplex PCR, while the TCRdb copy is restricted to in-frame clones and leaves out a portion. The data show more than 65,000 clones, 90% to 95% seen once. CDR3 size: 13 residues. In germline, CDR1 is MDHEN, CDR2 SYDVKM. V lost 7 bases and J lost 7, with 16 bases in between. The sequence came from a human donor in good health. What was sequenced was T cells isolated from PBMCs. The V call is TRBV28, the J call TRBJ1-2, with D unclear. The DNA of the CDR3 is TGTGCCAGCACCGGGGAGGTCATTGGTGGCTACACCTTC. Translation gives CASTGEVIGGYTF.